This is a list of T cell receptor beta chains from one sample in a study of beta chain features in type 1 diabetes. Sequencing used immunoSEQ multiplex PCR; TCRdb keeps in-frame clones, though not all of them. The sample contains 500,000 to 850,000 clones, over 13% of which appear only once. Sequencing was done on a sample of naive CD4+ T cells from blood. The receptors stem from a man aged 18-30 years with type 1 diabetes. Both conserved end residues are part of each CDR3. D genes are given only for firm matches. Not all rows give a size; the values are once, few, many and, for expanded clones, a class.

clone size	V gene	D gene	J gene	CDR3 protein	CDR3 DNA
NA	TRBV7-2	NA	TRBJ1-4	CASSQWTDEKLFF	TGTGCCAGCAGCCAATGGACAGACGAAAAACTGTTTTTT
NA	TRBV4-1	NA	TRBJ1-4	CASSQDPASQLFF	TGCGCCAGCAGCCAAGATCCGGCAAGCCAACTGTTTTTT
NA	TRBV2	TRBD2	TRBJ2-1	CAALSGRFPFF	TGTGCCGCCCTTAGCGGGAGATTTCCGTTCTTC
NA	TRBV30	NA	TRBJ2-5	CAWSVGLEETQYF	TGTGCCTGGAGTGTAGGGTTAGAAGAGACCCAGTACTTC
few	TRBV7-2	TRBD2	TRBJ2-2	CASSLLSGANTGELFF	TGTGCCAGCAGCTTATTAAGCGGGGCGAACACCGGGGAGCTGTTTTTT
few	TRBV6-5	TRBD2	TRBJ2-3	CASLNGGRDTQYF	TGTGCCAGCCTTAACGGGGGGAGAGATACGCAGTATTTT
few	TRBV29-1	NA	TRBJ2-1	CSVEVQYRDYEQFF	TGCAGCGTTGAAGTCCAGTATCGGGACTATGAGCAGTTCTTC
NA	TRBV2	TRBD1	TRBJ2-7	CASRDRGPEQYF	TGTGCCAGCAGGGACAGGGGGCCCGAGCAGTACTTC
NA	TRBV4-3	NA	TRBJ1-6	CASSQEAYNSPLHF	TGCGCCAGCAGCCAAGAAGCGTATAATTCACCCCTCCACTTT
few	TRBV6-5	NA	TRBJ2-5	CASSYLGSQETQYF	TGTGCCAGCAGTTACTTGGGGAGCCAAGAGACCCAGTACTTC
few	TRBV5-4	NA	TRBJ2-2	CASSPQRGTRTGELFF	TGTGCCAGCAGCCCCCAACGGGGAACCAGAACCGGGGAGCTGTTTTTT
NA	TRBV4-3	TRBD1	TRBJ1-2	CASSQGQGVNYGYTF	TGCGCCAGCAGCCAAGGACAGGGGGTAAACTATGGCTACACCTTC
NA	TRBV9	NA	TRBJ1-1	CASSVEQNTEAFF	TGTGCCAGCAGCGTAGAACAGAACACTGAAGCTTTCTTT
NA	TRBV18	NA	TRBJ1-6	CASSPSYKRDNSPLHF	TGTGCCAGCTCACCATCTTACAAGAGGGATAATTCACCCCTCCACTTT
NA	TRBV30	NA	TRBJ2-5	CAFIRGGQETQYF	TGTGCCTTTATCCGAGGAGGGCAAGAGACCCAGTACTTC
few	TRBV30	TRBD2	TRBJ2-2	CAWKWSGEGAAGELFF	TGTGCCTGGAAGTGGTCGGGGGAGGGTGCGGCCGGGGAGCTGTTTTTT
few	TRBV7-2	NA	TRBJ1-2	CASNPRVTNYGYTF	TGTGCCAGCAACCCCAGGGTCACTAACTATGGCTACACCTTC
NA	TRBV6-5	TRBD1	TRBJ2-7	CASSQGTGVQQYF	TGTGCCAGCAGTCAGGGGACAGGGGTACAGCAGTACTTC